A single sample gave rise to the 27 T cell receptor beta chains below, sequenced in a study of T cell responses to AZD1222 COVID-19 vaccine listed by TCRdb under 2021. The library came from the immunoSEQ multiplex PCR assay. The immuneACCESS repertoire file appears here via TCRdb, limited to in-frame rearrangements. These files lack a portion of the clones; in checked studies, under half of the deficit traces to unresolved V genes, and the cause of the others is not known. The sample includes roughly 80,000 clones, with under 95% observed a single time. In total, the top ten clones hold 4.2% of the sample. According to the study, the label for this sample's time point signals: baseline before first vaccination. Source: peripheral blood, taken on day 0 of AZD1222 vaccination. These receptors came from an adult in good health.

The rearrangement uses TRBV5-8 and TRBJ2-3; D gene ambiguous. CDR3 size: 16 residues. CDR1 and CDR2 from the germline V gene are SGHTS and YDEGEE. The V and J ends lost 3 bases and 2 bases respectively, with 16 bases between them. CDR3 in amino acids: CASSSSWPADTDTQYF. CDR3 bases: TGTGCCAGCAGCTCATCGTGGCCTGCGGACACAGATACGCAGTATTTT.

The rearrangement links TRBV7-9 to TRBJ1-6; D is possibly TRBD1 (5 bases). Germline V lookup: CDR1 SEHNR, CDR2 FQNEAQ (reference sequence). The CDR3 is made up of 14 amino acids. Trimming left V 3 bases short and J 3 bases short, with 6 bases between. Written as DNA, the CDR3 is TGTGCCAGCAGCTTGGACAACTATAATTCACCCCTCCACTTT. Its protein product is CASSLDNYNSPLHF.

CDR3 region: CASSQTLIRGPGNTIYF. The CDR3 DNA reads as TGCGCCAGCAGCCAAACCTTAATCAGGGGGCCTGGAAACACCATATATTTT. The rearrangement joins TRBV4-1 to TRBJ1-3; 8 positions agree with TRBD1. Germline V gene lookup returns CDR1 MGHRA and CDR2 YSYEKL. Trimming took 2 bases from V and 2 from J; bases not matched to a gene: 8. The CDR3 length is 17 residues.

CDR3 residues: CAIRSGPLPGELFF. The CDR3 bases are TGTGCCATCAGATCTGGACCTCTACCCGGGGAGCTGTTTTTT. The chain carries TRBV10-3 and TRBJ2-2; the D is unclear. Germline V gene lookup returns CDR1 ENHRY and CDR2 SYGVKD. CDR3 length equals 14 residues. V lost 6 bases and J 6 bases, leaving 14 bases between the germline ends.

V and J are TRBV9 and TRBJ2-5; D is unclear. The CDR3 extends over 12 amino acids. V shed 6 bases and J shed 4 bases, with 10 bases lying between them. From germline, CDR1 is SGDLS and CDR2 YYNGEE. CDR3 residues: CASKGLGETQYF. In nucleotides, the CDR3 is TGTGCCAGCAAAGGTCTAGGAGAGACCCAGTACTTC.

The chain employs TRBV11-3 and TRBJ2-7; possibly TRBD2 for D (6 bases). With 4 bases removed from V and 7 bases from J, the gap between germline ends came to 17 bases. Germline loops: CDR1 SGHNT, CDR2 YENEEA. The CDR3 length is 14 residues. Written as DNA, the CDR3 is TGTGCCAGCAGCTCAATAATGACTAGTATTGAGCAGTACTTC. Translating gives CASSSIMTSIEQYF. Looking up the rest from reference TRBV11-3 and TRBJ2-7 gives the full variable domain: EAGVVQSPRYKIIEKKQPVAFWCNPISGHNTLYWYLQNLGQGPELLIRYENEEAVDDSQLPKDRFSAERLKGVDSTLKIQPAELGDSAVYLCASSSIMTSIEQYFGPGTRLTVT.

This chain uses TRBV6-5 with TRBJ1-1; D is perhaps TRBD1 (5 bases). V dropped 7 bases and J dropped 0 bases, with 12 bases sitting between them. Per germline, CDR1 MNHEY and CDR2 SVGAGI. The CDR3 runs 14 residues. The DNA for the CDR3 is TGTGCCAGCACCCGTTCGGGGGTGAACACTGAAGCTTTCTTT. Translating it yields CASTRSGVNTEAFF.

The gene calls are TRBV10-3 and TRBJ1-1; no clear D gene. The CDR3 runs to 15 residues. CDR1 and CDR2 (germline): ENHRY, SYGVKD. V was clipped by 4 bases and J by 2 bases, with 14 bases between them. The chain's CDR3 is CAISVLTGKNTEAFF. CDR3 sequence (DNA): TGTGCCATCAGTGTCCTGACGGGGAAAAACACTGAAGCTTTCTTT.

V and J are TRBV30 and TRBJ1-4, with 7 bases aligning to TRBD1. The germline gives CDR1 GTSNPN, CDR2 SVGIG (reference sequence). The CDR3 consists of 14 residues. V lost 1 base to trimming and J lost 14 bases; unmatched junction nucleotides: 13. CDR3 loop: CAWSAAGGTRGLFF. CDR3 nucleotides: TGTGCCTGGAGTGCGGCAGGGGGTACTCGAGGGCTGTTTTTT.

The CDR3 coding sequence is TGCGCCAGCAGGATGGGACGGATGAACACTGAAGCTTTCTTT. Translated, it gives CASRMGRMNTEAFF. The chain uses TRBV5-1 and TRBJ1-1; D possibly corresponds to TRBD1 (5 bases). This CDR3 has 14 amino acids. V gave up 5 bases and J gave up 0 bases, with 11 bases separating them. The germline V gene has CDR1 SGHRS and CDR2 YFSETQ.

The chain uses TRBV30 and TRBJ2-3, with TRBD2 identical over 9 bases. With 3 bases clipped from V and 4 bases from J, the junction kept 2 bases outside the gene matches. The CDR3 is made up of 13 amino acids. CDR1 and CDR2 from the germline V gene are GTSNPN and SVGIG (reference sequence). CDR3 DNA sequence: TGTGCCTGGAGATGGACTAGCGCAGATACGCAGTATTTT. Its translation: CAWRWTSADTQYF.

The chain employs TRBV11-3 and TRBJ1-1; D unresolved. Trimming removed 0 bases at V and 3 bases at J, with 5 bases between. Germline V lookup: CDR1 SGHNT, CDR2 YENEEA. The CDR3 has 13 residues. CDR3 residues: CASSLDVHTEAFF. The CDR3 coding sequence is TGTGCCAGCAGCTTAGACGTCCACACTGAAGCTTTCTTT.

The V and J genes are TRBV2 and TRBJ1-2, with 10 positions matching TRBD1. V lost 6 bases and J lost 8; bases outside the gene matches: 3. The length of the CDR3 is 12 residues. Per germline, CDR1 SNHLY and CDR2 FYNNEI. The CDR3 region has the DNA TGTGCCAGCAGGGGACAGGGGATAGGCTACACCTTC. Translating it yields CASRGQGIGYTF.

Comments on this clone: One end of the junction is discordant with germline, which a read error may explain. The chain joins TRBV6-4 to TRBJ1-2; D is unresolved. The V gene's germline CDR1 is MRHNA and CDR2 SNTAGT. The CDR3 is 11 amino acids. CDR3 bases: TGTGCCAGCAGTGACTCGCGGACCCCACGCTTC. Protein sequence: CASSDSRTPRF.

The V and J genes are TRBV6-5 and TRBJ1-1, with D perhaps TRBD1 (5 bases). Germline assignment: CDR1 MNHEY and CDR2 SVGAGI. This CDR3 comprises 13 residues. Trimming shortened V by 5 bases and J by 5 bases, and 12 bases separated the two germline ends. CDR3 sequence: CASSRIQGTEAFF. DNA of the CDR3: TGTGCCAGCAGTCGCATTCAGGGTACTGAAGCTTTCTTT.

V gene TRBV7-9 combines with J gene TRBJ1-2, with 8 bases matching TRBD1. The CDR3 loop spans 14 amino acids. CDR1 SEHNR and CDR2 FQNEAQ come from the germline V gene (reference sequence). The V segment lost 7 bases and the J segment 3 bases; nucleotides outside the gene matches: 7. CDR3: CASTLLQGDYGYTF. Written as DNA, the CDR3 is TGTGCCAGCACCCTATTACAGGGGGACTATGGCTACACCTTC.

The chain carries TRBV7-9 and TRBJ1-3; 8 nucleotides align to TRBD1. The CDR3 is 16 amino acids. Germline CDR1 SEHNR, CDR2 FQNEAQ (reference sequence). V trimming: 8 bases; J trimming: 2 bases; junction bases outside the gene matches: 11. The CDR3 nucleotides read TGTGCCAGCGGGACCTTACAGGGGGGAGCTGGAAACACCATATATTTT. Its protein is CASGTLQGGAGNTIYF. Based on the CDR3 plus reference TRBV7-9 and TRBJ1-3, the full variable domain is DTGVSQNPRHKITKRGQNVTFRCDPISEHNRLYWYRQTLGQGPEFLTYFQNEAQLEKSRLLSDRFSAERPKGSFSTLEIQRTEQGDSAMYLCASGTLQGGAGNTIYFGEGSWLTVV.

The DNA for the CDR3 is TGTGCCAGCAGCTTGCCGGGAGGGAACACAGATACGCAGTATTTT. Amino acid sequence: CASSLPGGNTDTQYF. The chain is built from TRBV5-4 and TRBJ2-3, with 8 bases identical to TRBD2. This CDR3 comprises 15 residues. Per germline, CDR1 SGHNT and CDR2 YYREEE (reference sequence). V shed 1 base and J 2 bases; nucleotides not matched to a gene: 3. Full variable domain (rest looked up from reference TRBV5-4 and TRBJ2-3): ETGVTQSPTHLIKTRGQQVTLRCSSQSGHNTVSWYQQALGQGPQFIFQYYREEENGRGNFPPRFSGLQFPNYSSELNVNALELDDSALYLCASSLPGGNTDTQYFGPGTRLTVL.

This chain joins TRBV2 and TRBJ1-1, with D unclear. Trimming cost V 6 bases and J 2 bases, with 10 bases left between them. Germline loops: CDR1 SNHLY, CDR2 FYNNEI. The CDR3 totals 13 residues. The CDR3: CASSSISNTEAFF. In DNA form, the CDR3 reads TGTGCCAGCAGCTCAATCAGTAACACTGAAGCTTTCTTT.

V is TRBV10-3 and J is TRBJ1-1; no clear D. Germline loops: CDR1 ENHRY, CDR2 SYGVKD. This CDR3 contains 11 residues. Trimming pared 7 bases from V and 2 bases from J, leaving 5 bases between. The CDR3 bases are TGTGCCATCAAAGGAAACACTGAAGCTTTCTTT. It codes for CAIKGNTEAFF.

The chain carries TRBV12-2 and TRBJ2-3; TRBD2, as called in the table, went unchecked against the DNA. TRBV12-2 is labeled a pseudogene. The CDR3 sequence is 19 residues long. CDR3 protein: CASRPSGTSGRTDTDTQYF. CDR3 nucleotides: TGTGCAAGTCGCCCTAGTGGGACTAGCGGGAGGACTGACACAGATACGCAGTATTTT.

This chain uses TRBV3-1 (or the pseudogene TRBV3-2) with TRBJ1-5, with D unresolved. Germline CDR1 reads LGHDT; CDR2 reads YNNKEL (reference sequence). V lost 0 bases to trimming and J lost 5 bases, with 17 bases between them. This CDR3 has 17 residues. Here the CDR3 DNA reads TGTGCCAGCAGCCAAGACGTGACGGTACGGGGAGATCAGCCCCAGCATTTT. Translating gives CASSQDVTVRGDQPQHF.

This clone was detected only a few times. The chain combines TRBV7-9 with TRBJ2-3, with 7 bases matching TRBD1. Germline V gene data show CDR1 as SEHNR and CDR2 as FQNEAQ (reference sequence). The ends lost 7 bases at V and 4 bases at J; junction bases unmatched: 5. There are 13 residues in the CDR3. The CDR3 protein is CASNNRGPDTQYF. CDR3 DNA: TGTGCCAGCAACAACAGGGGCCCAGATACGCAGTATTTT.

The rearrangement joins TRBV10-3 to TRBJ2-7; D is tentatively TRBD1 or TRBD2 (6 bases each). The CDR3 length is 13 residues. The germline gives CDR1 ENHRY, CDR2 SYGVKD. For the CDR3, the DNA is TGTGGGACCTCCGGGGGCGCATCCTACGAGCAGTACTTC. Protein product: CGTSGGASYEQYF.

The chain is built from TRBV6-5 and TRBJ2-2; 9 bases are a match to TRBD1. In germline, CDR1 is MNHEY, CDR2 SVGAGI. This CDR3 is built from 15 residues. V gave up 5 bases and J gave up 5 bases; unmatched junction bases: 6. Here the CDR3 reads CASSRQGEGTGELFF. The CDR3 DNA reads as TGTGCCAGCAGTCGACAGGGGGAAGGAACCGGGGAGCTGTTTTTT.

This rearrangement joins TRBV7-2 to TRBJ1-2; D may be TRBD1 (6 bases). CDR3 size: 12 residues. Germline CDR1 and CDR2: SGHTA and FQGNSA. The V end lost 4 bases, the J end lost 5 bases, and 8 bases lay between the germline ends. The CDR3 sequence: CASSSDRYGYTF. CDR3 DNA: TGTGCCAGCAGCTCGGACAGATATGGCTACACCTTC.

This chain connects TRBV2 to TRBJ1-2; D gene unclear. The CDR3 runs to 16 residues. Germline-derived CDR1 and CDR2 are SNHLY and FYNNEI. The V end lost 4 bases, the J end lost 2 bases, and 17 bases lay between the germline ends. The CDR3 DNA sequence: TGTGCCAGCAGTGTCAGGAGGGTGCTTGAAAACTATGGCTACACCTTC. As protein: CASSVRRVLENYGYTF. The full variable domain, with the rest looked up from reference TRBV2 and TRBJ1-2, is EPEVTQTPSHQVTQMGQEVILRCVPISNHLYFYWYRQILGQKVEFLVSFYNNEISEKSEIFDDQFSVERPDGSNFTLKIRSTKLEDSAMYFCASSVRRVLENYGYTFGSGTRLTVV.